One sample yielded the 23 T cell receptor beta chains listed below, sequenced in a study of metastatic and nonmetastatic thyroid tumors. All patients were untreated before thyroid surgery. MiXCR reprocessed the PCR reads for TCRdb. Here the sample spans some 4,300 clones, roughly 30% being singletons. The sequencing sample was made of adjacent normal tissue. The receptor source for this set is a male donor with papillary thyroid cancer or a benign thyroid nodule (not recorded which). Some clones in this sample may be carry-over from other donors' samples.

The chain employs TRBV3-1 and TRBJ2-2; tentatively, D is TRBD1 (6 bases). Trimming shortened V by 0 bases and J by 17 bases, and 31 bases separated the two germline ends. Germline V gives CDR1 LGHDT, CDR2 YNNKEL (reference sequence). The CDR3 has 18 residues. CDR3 amino acids: CASSQDAGTSHWSGDLFF. The CDR3 DNA reads TGTGCCAGCAGCCAAGACGCAGGGACAAGTCATTGGTCCGGGGATCTTTTTTTT.

The chain carries TRBV27 and TRBJ2-7; D gene ambiguous. From germline, CDR1 is MNHEY and CDR2 SMNVEV (reference sequence). V was pared by 11 bases and J by 0 bases, with 29 bases between. The CDR3 sequence is 18 residues long. CDR3 protein: CAGTKGVRVEGGSYEQYF. In nucleotides, the CDR3 is TGTGCCGGTACCAAAGGAGTTCGGGTGGAAGGCGGCTCCTACGAGCAGTACTTC.

By sample fraction, this clone is large. CDR3 protein: CASMSGRNTGELFF. The CDR3 nucleotides are TGTGCCAGCATGAGTGGCAGGAACACCGGGGAGCTGTTTTTT. The rearrangement joins TRBV2 to TRBJ2-2; D remains ambiguous. The CDR3 is made up of 14 amino acids. V was pared by 7 bases and J by 1 base, with 10 bases between. Germline V gene sequence: CDR1 SNHLY, CDR2 FYNNEI.

The rearrangement uses TRBV30 and TRBJ2-7; no clear D. The CDR3 runs to 13 residues. The V and J ends lost 3 bases and 5 bases respectively, with 14 bases between them. Per germline, CDR1 GTSNPN and CDR2 SVGIG (reference sequence). The CDR3: CAWSRLGNDEQYF. In DNA, the CDR3 is TGTGCCTGGAGCCGTTTGGGAAACGACGAGCAGTACTTC.

In its sample, this clone is large (0.1 to 1%). CDR3 bases: TGTGCCAGCATCAAGGACAGGGGCGTTGGTGAGCAGTTCTTC. Translating gives CASIKDRGVGEQFF. The chain uses TRBV28 and TRBJ2-1; TRBD1 aligns across 9 bases. CDR3 length equals 14 residues. Trimming removed 7 bases from V and 9 bases from J; junction bases left unmatched: 10. Germline V lookup: CDR1 MDHEN, CDR2 SYDVKM.

The chain links TRBV7-2 to TRBJ2-7; 8 bases map to TRBD2. This CDR3 has 13 amino acids. V shed 2 bases and J 3 bases; nucleotides not matched to a gene: 0. Germline V CDR1 and CDR2: SGHTA, FQGNSA. CDR3 in DNA: TGTGCCAGCAGCTTAAGCGGGGGCTACGAGCAGTACTTC. The encoded protein is CASSLSGGYEQYF.

The chain joins TRBV4-1 to TRBJ1-4, with D perhaps TRBD1 (5 bases). Trimming removed 7 bases at V and 7 bases at J, with 25 bases between. Germline V gene sequence: CDR1 MGHRA, CDR2 YSYEKL. The CDR3 runs 17 residues. This chain's CDR3 is CASTLIEVGAGSEKLFF. The CDR3 DNA follows: TGCGCCAGCACCCTTATAGAGGTTGGGGCTGGGAGTGAAAAACTGTTTTTT.

This clone counts as medium-sized. The chain carries TRBV7-8 and TRBJ2-3; D not resolved. The length of the CDR3 is 13 residues. V lost 5 bases and J lost 3, with 9 bases in between. The germline CDR1 and CDR2 sequences are SGHVS and FQNEAQ. The CDR3 loop reads CASSTAATDTQYF. In DNA, the CDR3 is TGTGCCAGCAGCACGGCCGCTACAGATACGCAGTATTTT.

The chain recombines TRBV19 with TRBJ1-1, with unresolved D. Germline lookup yields CDR1 LNHDA and CDR2 SQIVND (reference sequence). This CDR3 has 14 amino acids. V was clipped by 1 base and J by 2 bases, with 8 bases between them. Here the CDR3 DNA reads TGTGCCAGTAGTATAGGTAGCTCCAACACTGAAGCTTTCTTT. Its protein is CASSIGSSNTEAFF.

This clone is labeled as medium-sized. The chain couples TRBV9 to TRBJ2-1; no clear D gene. This CDR3 is 15 amino acids long. V was shortened by 3 bases and J by 6 bases, with 16 bases between the two germline ends. Germline-derived CDR1 and CDR2 are SGDLS and YYNGEE. This chain's CDR3 is CASSGESTVGNEQFF. As DNA, the CDR3 is TGTGCCAGCAGCGGGGAATCCACCGTGGGCAATGAGCAGTTCTTC.

This sequence joins TRBV27 and TRBJ2-7, with TRBD1 matching over 9 bases. Germline V gene lookup returns CDR1 MNHEY and CDR2 SMNVEV (reference sequence). The CDR3 totals 14 residues. The trim removed 5 bases at V and 3 bases at J, leaving 5 bases unmatched. The CDR3 DNA reads as TGTGCCAGCAGTCTAGGGACAGGGAGCTACGAGCAGTACTTC. It translates to CASSLGTGSYEQYF.

This clone was seen more than once but under ten times. J is TRBJ1-2 and V is TRBV6-6, with D uncertain. The CDR3 spans 15 residues. V lost 0 bases and J 4 bases, leaving 12 bases between the germline ends. Germline CDR1 and CDR2: MNHNY and SVGAGI (reference sequence). The CDR3 nucleotides are TGTGCCAGCAGTTACTCGCGGCAGCCTACCTATGGCTACACCTTC. It translates to CASSYSRQPTYGYTF.

CDR3 in amino acids: CATSDTNWIAGGLTDTQYF. In DNA form, the CDR3 reads TGTGCCACCAGTGATACGAATTGGATTGCGGGAGGGCTAACGGATACGCAGTATTTT. The chain is built from TRBV24-1 and TRBJ2-3; 9 bases match TRBD2. V lost 3 bases to trimming and J lost 6 bases; unmatched junction nucleotides: 18. The CDR3 is 19 amino acids. Germline lookup yields CDR1 KGHDR and CDR2 SFDVKD.

DNA of the CDR3: TGTGCCAGTAGTAACCAGGGGGCAAACACTGAAGCTTTCTTT. Residues: CASSNQGANTEAFF. The genes are TRBV19 and TRBJ1-1; 8 bases align to TRBD1. Losses at the gene ends were 4 bases for V and 2 bases for J; bases not matched to a gene: 3. There are 14 residues in the CDR3. The germline V gene has CDR1 LNHDA and CDR2 SQIVND (reference sequence).

This clone is medium-sized (0.01 to 0.1%) within its sample. The rearrangement uses TRBV11-3 and TRBJ2-7; D possibly corresponds to TRBD2 (5 bases). Germline loops: CDR1 SGHNT, CDR2 YENEEA. The V end was cut by 4 bases, the J end by 3 bases, with 10 bases between. CDR3 length equals 13 residues. CDR3 residues: CASSSGELYEQYF. The DNA of the CDR3 is TGTGCCAGCAGCTCCGGGGAGCTCTACGAGCAGTACTTC. Combining the CDR3 with reference TRBV11-3 and TRBJ2-7 gives the whole variable domain EAGVVQSPRYKIIEKKQPVAFWCNPISGHNTLYWYLQNLGQGPELLIRYENEEAVDDSQLPKDRFSAERLKGVDSTLKIQPAELGDSAVYLCASSSGELYEQYFGPGTRLTVT.

Within the sample, this clone is medium-sized (0.01 to 0.1%). The CDR3 sequence is CSAGDGGDIINTQYF. In nucleotides, the CDR3 is TGCAGTGCAGGGGATGGCGGGGATATAATAAATACGCAGTATTTT. The V and J genes are TRBV20-1 and TRBJ2-3, with a possible D match to TRBD2 (6 bases). Germline V CDR1 and CDR2: DFQATT, SNEGSKA (reference sequence). CDR3 length: 15 residues. V was trimmed by 6 bases and J by 7 bases, leaving 23 bases between them.

The chain carries TRBV6-2 or TRBV6-3 and TRBJ1-5; D remains unclear. V lost 5 bases to trimming and J lost 7 bases, with 12 bases between them. The CDR3 extends over 13 amino acids. Germline V gene data show CDR1 as MNHEY and CDR2 as SVGEGT. In DNA, the CDR3 is TGTGCCAGCAGTCCGTGGAGAGGCCAGCCCCAGCATTTT. Translating gives CASSPWRGQPQHF.

There are a few counts of this clone. This chain connects TRBV28 to TRBJ2-7; TRBD1 is a possible D gene (7 bases). Between the trimmed V and J ends, which lost 7 bases and 2 bases, there was a span of 18 bases. This CDR3 has 15 residues. Germline V gene lookup returns CDR1 MDHEN and CDR2 SYDVKM. The CDR3: CASTPGGRGAYEQYF. The CDR3 DNA reads as TGTGCCAGCACCCCAGGAGGCAGGGGGGCCTACGAGCAGTACTTC.

The chain joins TRBV5-6 to TRBJ2-7; D perhaps matches TRBD1 (5 bases). Trimming shortened V by 4 bases and J by 2 bases, and 13 bases separated the two germline ends. The CDR3 runs 14 residues. Germline lookup yields CDR1 SGHDT and CDR2 YYEEEE. CDR3 amino acids: CASSPPAGPYEQYF. The CDR3, as DNA: TGTGCCAGCAGCCCGCCGGCAGGGCCCTACGAGCAGTACTTC.

J is TRBJ2-5 and V is TRBV6-1; 7 bases map to TRBD2. The CDR3 contains 16 residues. The J segment lost 2 bases and the V segment lost 7 bases, leaving 13 bases of the junction unmatched. Germline CDR1 is MNHNS and CDR2 is SASEGT. The CDR3 nucleotides are TGTGCCAGCATGTCCGGAGCGGCGGGAGCACAAGAGACCCAGTACTTC. Protein sequence: CASMSGAAGAQETQYF.

This clone was counted ten times or more. V usage is TRBV29-1 and J usage is TRBJ1-4; no definite D call. The CDR3 has 13 amino acids. Germline V gives CDR1 SQVTM, CDR2 ANQGSEA. V was clipped by 7 bases and J by 5 bases, with 14 bases between them. The CDR3 coding sequence is TGCAGCGGCTTGACACCGGCGAATGAAAAACTGTTTTTT. It codes for CSGLTPANEKLFF.

CDR3 sequence: CASRYGQGDEQYF. The DNA of the CDR3 is TGTGCCAGCAGGTATGGACAGGGAGACGAGCAGTACTTC. The gene calls are TRBV27 and TRBJ2-7; 8 bases fit TRBD1. This CDR3 comprises 13 residues. Germline V lookup: CDR1 MNHEY, CDR2 SMNVEV (reference sequence). Trimming cost V 6 bases and J 5 bases; bases outside gene matches: 6.

This clone appeared a few times. The V gene is TRBV6-4, the J gene TRBJ1-4; D call uncertain. Germline V gives CDR1 MRHNA, CDR2 SNTAGT. Trimming stripped 5 bases from V and 6 bases from J, with 16 bases between. The CDR3 is made up of 15 amino acids. CDR3 sequence reads: CASSYPEDRDEKLFF. CDR3 sequence (DNA): TGTGCCAGCAGTTACCCCGAGGACCGCGATGAAAAACTGTTTTTT.